These T cell receptor beta chains were read from a single sample in a study of blood T cell repertoires in COVID-19. The data were produced by immunoSEQ multiplex PCR, yet TCRdb's version contains in-frame clones alone and is incomplete. The sample has under 300,000 clones; roughly 86% are singletons. The sample was PBMCs or T cells enriched from blood (not recorded which). The source of these receptors is a woman aged 50 to 60 who had recovered from COVID-19. The CDR3 runs from the conserved cysteine through the conserved F or W. The D gene is left open where the match is weak. Not all rows give a size; the values are once, few, many and, for expanded clones, a class.

CDR3nt,CDR3aa,d_gene,v_gene,j_gene,abundance
TGTGCCAGCAGTTTAGGGACAGAATACGAGCAGTACTTC,CASSLGTEYEQYF,TRBD1,TRBV28,TRBJ2-7,-
TGTGCCAGCAGCCACGGGACTAGCGGGAGGCCAACAGATACGCAGTATTTT,CASSHGTSGRPTDTQYF,TRBD2,TRBV14,TRBJ2-3,few
TGTGCCAGCAGCCCTACAGGGCCTGGGGCCAACGTCCTGACTTTC,CASSPTGPGANVLTF,-,TRBV13,TRBJ2-6,-
TGTGCCAGCAGCTTAGGCCAAGGCCTAGCGGATGAGCAGTTCTTC,CASSLGQGLADEQFF,TRBD2,TRBV11-3,TRBJ2-1,-
TGCGCCAGCAGCCCGCTTCCGGGCTACGAGCAGTACTTC,CASSPLPGYEQYF,-,TRBV4-1,TRBJ2-7,-
TGCGCCGGCCGGGACAGCAAAGAGACCCAGTACTTC,CAGRDSKETQYF,TRBD1,TRBV10-1,TRBJ2-5,few
TGCAGCGTTGATAGCGGCTTCACAGATACGCAGTATTTT,CSVDSGFTDTQYF,-,TRBV29-1,TRBJ2-3,-
TGTGCCAGCAGTACCGGGACTAGCGGCTCAAATGAGCAGTTCTTC,CASSTGTSGSNEQFF,TRBD2,TRBV7-6,TRBJ2-1,-
TGTGCCAGCAGCTCAGGGTCCTATGGCTACACCTTC,CASSSGSYGYTF,-,TRBV5-6,TRBJ1-2,few
TGCAGTGCTAGAGGTGGAGGGGATCAGTACTTC,CSARGGGDQYF,-,TRBV20-1,TRBJ2-7,-
TGTGCCAGCAGCATCGGACTAGCGGGAGGGGAGACCCAGTACTTC,CASSIGLAGGETQYF,TRBD2,TRBV4-2,TRBJ2-5,-
TGTGCCAGCAGCTTACTTTACGAGCAGTACTTC,CASSLLYEQYF,-,TRBV7-2,TRBJ2-7,-
TGTGCCAGTAGGAATGCAGGGGTTGACTATGGCTACACCTTC,CASRNAGVDYGYTF,-,TRBV19,TRBJ1-2,few
TGTGCCAGCAAGGGACTAGCGGATGAGCAGTACTTC,CASKGLADEQYF,TRBD2,TRBV28,TRBJ2-7,few
TGTGCCAGCAGCGCCTCCGTAGGTATAGGGGCGAATACGCAGTATTTT,CASSASVGIGANTQYF,-,TRBV9,TRBJ2-3,-
TGTGCCAGCAGCCCCGGACTCTATGGCTACACCTTC,CASSPGLYGYTF,-,TRBV5-5,TRBJ1-2,-
TGCGCCAGCAGCCCTAGGCCAGAGAACACTGAAGCTTTCTTT,CASSPRPENTEAFF,-,TRBV5-1,TRBJ1-1,-
TGTGCCAGCAGCAAAGGGAATCCGGGACAGCGCTGCTATAGCAATCAGCCCCAGCATTTT,CASSKGNPGQRCYSNQPQHF,-,TRBV21-1,TRBJ1-5,-
TGTGCCTGGAGTGGTGGAGGACTCTACGAGCAGTACTTC,CAWSGGGLYEQYF,-,TRBV30,TRBJ2-7,-
TGTGCCAGCAGCCCCCCCGGTGCGCCCTACGAGCAGTACTTC,CASSPPGAPYEQYF,-,TRBV7-9,TRBJ2-7,-
TGTGCCATCAGTGAGCCGGGACTAGCGAAGAATGAGCAGTTCTTC,CAISEPGLAKNEQFF,TRBD2,TRBV10-3,TRBJ2-1,-
TGTGCCAGCAGCCCACAGGGGGGCCCCAATCAGCCCCAGCATTTT,CASSPQGGPNQPQHF,TRBD1,TRBV6-6,TRBJ1-5,-
TGTGCCAGCAGTTCTGGGACAGCCTCCTACGAGCAGTACTTC,CASSSGTASYEQYF,TRBD1,TRBV28,TRBJ2-7,-
TGTGCCATCAGTGGTTCTAGCGCACCTAATGAGCAGTTCTTC,CAISGSSAPNEQFF,-,TRBV10-3,TRBJ2-1,-
TGTGCCAGCAGTCCACCGGGACTAGCGGGAGGAAATGAGCAGTTCTTC,CASSPPGLAGGNEQFF,TRBD2,TRBV28,TRBJ2-1,once
TGCGCCAGCAGCTTAATCCCGACAGAGGGCAATCAGCCCCAGCATTTT,CASSLIPTEGNQPQHF,-,TRBV5-1,TRBJ1-5,-
TGCGCCAGCAGCTTGTTTGCGGGTCTAACAGATACGCAGTATTTT,CASSLFAGLTDTQYF,-,TRBV5-1,TRBJ2-3,-
TGTGCCAGCAGCTTTAGACTAGCGGGAGGGGAGACCCAGTACTTC,CASSFRLAGGETQYF,TRBD2,TRBV7-2,TRBJ2-5,-
TGCGCCAGCAGCTTATACAGGGCGGGTAATTCACCCCTCCACTTT,CASSLYRAGNSPLHF,-,TRBV5-1,TRBJ1-6,-
TGCGCCAGCAGACGGGGACAGGGAAGACTCTCTGGGGCCAACGTCCTGACTTTC,CASRRGQGRLSGANVLTF,TRBD1,TRBV5-1,TRBJ2-6,-
TGTGCCAGCAGCGTAGATGGGGGGAGCAATCAGCCCCAGCATTTT,CASSVDGGSNQPQHF,-,TRBV9,TRBJ1-5,-
TGTGCCAGCAGAAAGGACAGGGAGATTTCACCCCTCCACTTT,CASRKDREISPLHF,TRBD1,TRBV6-5,TRBJ1-6,once
TGTGCCATCAGTTCTTACCGGGAGGCCTACGAGCAGTACTTC,CAISSYREAYEQYF,TRBD2,TRBV10-3,TRBJ2-7,-
TGTGCCAGCATGGGTCGGGAAACCGGGGAGCTGTTTTTT,CASMGRETGELFF,-,TRBV2,TRBJ2-2,-
TGCAGCGCAAAGCGTGGGGAGGGCCAGCCCCAGCATTTT,CSAKRGEGQPQHF,-,TRBV29-1,TRBJ1-5,-
TGTGCCAGTAGTCAGAAGAGCGGGGGAAACAATGAGCAGTTCTTC,CASSQKSGGNNEQFF,TRBD2,TRBV19,TRBJ2-1,-
TGTGCCAGTAGTATTATGGCTAGCGGAACTGGGAGCACAGATACGCAGTATTTT,CASSIMASGTGSTDTQYF,TRBD2,TRBV19,TRBJ2-3,-
TGTGCCAGCAGCTTAGTTGCGGGAGCATACAATGAGCAGTTCTTC,CASSLVAGAYNEQFF,TRBD2,TRBV11-3,TRBJ2-1,-
TGTGCCAGCAGCCAAGAGCTAGCGAGATCCTACAATGAGCAGTTCTTC,CASSQELARSYNEQFF,-,TRBV4-2,TRBJ2-1,-
TGCGCCAGCAGCCCTCTAGTAGATTATAGCAATCAGCCCCAGCATTTT,CASSPLVDYSNQPQHF,-,TRBV4-1,TRBJ1-5,-
TGTGCCAGCAGCCTACGGGGCGGGAGCGGTAATGAGCAGTTCTTC,CASSLRGGSGNEQFF,TRBD2,TRBV28,TRBJ2-1,-
TGTGCCAGCTCTATCTCTGGGGCCAACGTCCTGACTTTC,CASSISGANVLTF,-,TRBV13,TRBJ2-6,-
TGTGCAAGTCGCTTCAAGTTCTTC,CASRFKFF,-,TRBV12-2,TRBJ2-1,-
TGTGCCAGCAGCTTAGCAACCGGAGCGGGAGGGAACGAGCAGTACTTC,CASSLATGAGGNEQYF,TRBD2,TRBV7-2,TRBJ2-7,-
TGTGCCAGCAGCCATCCGGGACTAGCGGCGAATGAGCAGTTCTTC,CASSHPGLAANEQFF,TRBD2,TRBV7-9,TRBJ2-1,-
TGCGCCAGCAGTCAATCGGTAGGCGGACACCTTAGCAATCAGCCCCAGCATTTT,CASSQSVGGHLSNQPQHF,-,TRBV23-1,TRBJ1-5,few
TGTGCCAGCAGTTTCGCGGGAGACATTTACGAGCAGTACTTC,CASSFAGDIYEQYF,TRBD2,TRBV27,TRBJ2-7,-
TGCAGTGCTAGTATACGGCCGAGACTAGCGGGAGGCGAGCAGTACTTC,CSASIRPRLAGGEQYF,TRBD2,TRBV20-1,TRBJ2-7,-
TGCGCCAGCAGCTTGGCCGGGACAGCGGACACCATATATTTT,CASSLAGTADTIYF,TRBD1,TRBV5-1,TRBJ1-3,-
TGTGCCAGCAGTTTAATTGGGAGTGGCTACACCTTC,CASSLIGSGYTF,-,TRBV12-3/TRBV12-4,TRBJ1-2,-
TGTGCCAGCTCACCAGGGGGCAGGACCGGGGAGCTGTTTTTT,CASSPGGRTGELFF,-,TRBV18,TRBJ2-2,-
TGTGCCAGCAGCCAAGAAGAGTTTCGGTACTTC,CASSQEEFRYF,-,TRBV3-1/TRBV3-2,TRBJ2-7,-
TGTGCCTGGAGTGTACTGGGACAGGGGGATGAAAAACTGTTTTTT,CAWSVLGQGDEKLFF,TRBD1,TRBV30,TRBJ1-4,-